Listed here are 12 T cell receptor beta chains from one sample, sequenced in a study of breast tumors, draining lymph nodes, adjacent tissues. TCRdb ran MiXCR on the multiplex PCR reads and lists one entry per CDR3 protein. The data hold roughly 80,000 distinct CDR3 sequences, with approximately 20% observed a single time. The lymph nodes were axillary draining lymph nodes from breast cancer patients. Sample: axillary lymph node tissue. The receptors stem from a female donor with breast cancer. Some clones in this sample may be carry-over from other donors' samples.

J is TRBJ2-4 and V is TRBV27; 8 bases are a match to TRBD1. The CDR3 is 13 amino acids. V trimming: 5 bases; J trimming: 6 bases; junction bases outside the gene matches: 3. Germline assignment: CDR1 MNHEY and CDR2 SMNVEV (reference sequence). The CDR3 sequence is CASSRTGINIQYF. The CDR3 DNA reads TGTGCCAGCAGTAGGACAGGGATAAACATTCAGTACTTC.

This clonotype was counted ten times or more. The CDR3 DNA reads TGTGCCAGCAGCCGAACGGGGGCCACAAATTCACCCCTCCACTTT. Translation gives CASSRTGATNSPLHF. The chain links TRBV12-3 or TRBV12-4 to TRBJ1-6; D possibly corresponds to TRBD1 (6 bases). Deletions cut 6 bases from V and 7 bases from J, with 16 bases between. CDR3 length: 15 amino acids.

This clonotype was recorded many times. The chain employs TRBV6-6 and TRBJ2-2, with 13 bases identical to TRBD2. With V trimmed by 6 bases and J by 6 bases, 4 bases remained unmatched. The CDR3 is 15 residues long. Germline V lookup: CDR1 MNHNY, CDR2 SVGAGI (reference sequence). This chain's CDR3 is CASRGLAGTPGELFF. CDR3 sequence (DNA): TGTGCCAGCAGGGGACTAGCGGGAACTCCCGGGGAGCTGTTTTTT.

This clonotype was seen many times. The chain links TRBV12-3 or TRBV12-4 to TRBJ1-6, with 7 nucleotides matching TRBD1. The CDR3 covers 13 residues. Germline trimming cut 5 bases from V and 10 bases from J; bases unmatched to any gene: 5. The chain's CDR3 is CASSRQGGSPLHF. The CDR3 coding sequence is TGTGCCAGCAGTCGACAGGGAGGATCACCCCTCCACTTT.

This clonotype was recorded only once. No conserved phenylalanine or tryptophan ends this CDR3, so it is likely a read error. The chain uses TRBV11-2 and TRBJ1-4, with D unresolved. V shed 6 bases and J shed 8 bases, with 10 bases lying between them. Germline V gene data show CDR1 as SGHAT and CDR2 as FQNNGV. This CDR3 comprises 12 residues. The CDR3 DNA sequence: TGTGCCAGCAGTTACTCAACGGAAAAACTGTTTCTC. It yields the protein CASSYSTEKLFL.

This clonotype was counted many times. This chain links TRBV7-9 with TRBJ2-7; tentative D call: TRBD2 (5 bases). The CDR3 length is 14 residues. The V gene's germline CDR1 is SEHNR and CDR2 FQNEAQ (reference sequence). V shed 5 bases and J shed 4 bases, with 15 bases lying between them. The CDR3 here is CASSQYLERYEQYF. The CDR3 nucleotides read TGTGCCAGCAGCCAATATTTAGAGCGGTACGAGCAGTACTTC.

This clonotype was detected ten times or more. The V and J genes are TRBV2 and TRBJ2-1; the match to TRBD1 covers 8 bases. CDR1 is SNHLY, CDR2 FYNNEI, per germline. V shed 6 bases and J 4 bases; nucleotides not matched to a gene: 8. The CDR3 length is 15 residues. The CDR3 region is CASRSGRGQYNEQFF. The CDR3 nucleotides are TGTGCCAGCAGAAGTGGCAGGGGGCAATACAATGAGCAGTTCTTC.

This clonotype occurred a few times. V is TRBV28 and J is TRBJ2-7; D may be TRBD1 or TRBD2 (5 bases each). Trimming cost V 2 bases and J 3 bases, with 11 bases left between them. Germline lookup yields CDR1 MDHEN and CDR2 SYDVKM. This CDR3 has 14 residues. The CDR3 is CASSLGGTGYEQYF. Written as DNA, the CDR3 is TGTGCCAGCAGTTTAGGGGGAACGGGCTACGAGCAGTACTTC. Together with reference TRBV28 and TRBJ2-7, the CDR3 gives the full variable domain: DVKVTQSSRYLVKRTGEKVFLECVQDMDHENMFWYRQDPGLGLRLIYFSYDVKMKEKGDIPEGYSVSREKKERFSLILESASTNQTSMYLCASSLGGTGYEQYFGPGTRLTVT.

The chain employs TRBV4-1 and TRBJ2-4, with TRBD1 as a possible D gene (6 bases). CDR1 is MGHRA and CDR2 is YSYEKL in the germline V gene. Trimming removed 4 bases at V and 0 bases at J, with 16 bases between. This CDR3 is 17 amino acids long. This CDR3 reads CASSLERTALAKNIQYF. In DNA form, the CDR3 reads TGCGCCAGCAGCCTCGAAAGGACAGCCTTAGCCAAAAACATTCAGTACTTC.

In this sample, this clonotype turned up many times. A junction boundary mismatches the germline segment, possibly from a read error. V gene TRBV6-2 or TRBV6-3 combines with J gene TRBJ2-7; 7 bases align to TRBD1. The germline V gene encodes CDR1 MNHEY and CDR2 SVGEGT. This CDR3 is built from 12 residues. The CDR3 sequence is CASSNIRQGRNF. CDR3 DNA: TGTGCCAGCAGCAATATCAGACAGGGAAGGAACTTC.

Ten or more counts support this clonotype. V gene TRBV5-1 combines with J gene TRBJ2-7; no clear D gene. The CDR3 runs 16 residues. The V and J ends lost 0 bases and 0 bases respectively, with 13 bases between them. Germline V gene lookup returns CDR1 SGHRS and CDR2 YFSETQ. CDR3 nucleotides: TGCGCCAGCAGCTTGGCAGCCGGCGCTAGCTCCTACGAGCAGTACTTC. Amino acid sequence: CASSLAAGASSYEQYF.

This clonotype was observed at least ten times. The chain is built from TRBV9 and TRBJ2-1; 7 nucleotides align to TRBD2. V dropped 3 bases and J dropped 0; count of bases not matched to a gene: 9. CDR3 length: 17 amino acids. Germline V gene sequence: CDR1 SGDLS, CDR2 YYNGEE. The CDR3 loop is CASSGSGGSGSYNEQFF. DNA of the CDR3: TGTGCCAGCAGCGGATCGGGGGGTAGCGGCTCCTACAATGAGCAGTTCTTC.